This record covers a single T cell receptor beta chain. The sample is drawn from a study of CD8 T cells in Susac syndrome. TEMRA cells underwent FACS enrichment and CD8+ and CD4+ T cells underwent negative isolation. CDR3 length: 14 amino acids. V was cut by 8 bases and J by 3 bases, with 14 bases left in between. Germline V gene sequence: CDR1 SEHNR, CDR2 FQNEAQ (reference sequence). RNA was extracted with the RNeasy kit, and a quantity of about 0.45 to 1 ug was reverse transcribed using random hexamers. Amplification of TCR beta CDR3 was carried out by immunoSEQ multiplex PCR, which covered 54 Vbeta and 13 Jbeta segments. MiXCR was run by TCRdb on the immunoSEQ multiplex PCR reads, yielding one entry per CDR3 protein. The sample lists about 200,000 distinct CDR3 sequences; 85% to 95% were seen once.

Sequencing was performed on CD4+ T cells from PBMCs. The chain has TRBV7-9 and TRBJ1-5, with D maybe TRBD1 (5 bases). This TCR derives from a human donor in good health. The CDR3 protein is CASGASGANQPQHF. DNA of the CDR3: TGTGCCAGCGGCGCGTCCGGGGCCAATCAGCCCCAGCATTTT.